The 22 T cell receptor beta chains given below trace back to one sample, sequenced in a study of T cell repertoires in cytomegalovirus infection. TCRdb reprocessed the reads with MiXCR, giving one entry per CDR3 protein. The table has more than 400,000 distinct CDR3 sequences, 26% seen once; the top ten hold 13%. Sequences were obtained from PBMCs. These TCRs come from a human donor in good health (CMV status not recorded). Some clones in this sample may be carry-over from other donors' samples.

Only a few counts were recorded for this clonotype. The chain has TRBV27 and TRBJ1-2, with TRBD1 matching over 8 bases. This CDR3 is 13 amino acids long. V lost 5 bases to trimming and J lost 4 bases; unmatched junction nucleotides: 3. CDR1 is MNHEY and CDR2 is SMNVEV in the germline V gene (reference sequence). CDR3 sequence (DNA): TGTGCCAGCAGTGACAGGGGCGCCTATGGCTACACCTTC. This sequence encodes CASSDRGAYGYTF.

This clonotype was seen a few times. The rearrangement links TRBV6-2 or TRBV6-3 to TRBJ2-2; a weak D match, TRBD2 (5 bases). Trimming pared 7 bases from V and 6 bases from J, leaving 15 bases between. This CDR3 spans 14 amino acids. Germline assignment: CDR1 MNHEY and CDR2 SVGEGT. The CDR3 loop reads CASTRPEGPGELFF. The CDR3 DNA sequence: TGTGCCAGCACCCGGCCCGAGGGCCCCGGGGAGCTGTTTTTT.

This clonotype appeared a few times. The chain carries TRBV6-1 and TRBJ2-2; TRBD2 aligns across 7 bases. The CDR3 totals 16 residues. Germline CDR1 is MNHNS and CDR2 is SASEGT. J lost 6 bases, V lost 6 bases, and 13 bases had no gene match. The chain's CDR3 is CASSPEGGAFAGELFF. The CDR3 region has the DNA TGTGCCAGCAGCCCGGAGGGAGGGGCATTTGCCGGGGAGCTGTTTTTT.

This clonotype came up a few times. This chain joins TRBV11-2 and TRBJ2-5; D not certain. Germline V CDR1 and CDR2: SGHAT, FQNNGV. Trimming pared 5 bases from V and 4 bases from J, leaving 11 bases between. The CDR3 totals 13 residues. The CDR3 loop reads CASSTRARETQYF. CDR3 nucleotide sequence: TGTGCCAGCAGCACACGGGCACGAGAGACCCAGTACTTC.

This clonotype was detected only a few times. The chain has TRBV7-2 and TRBJ2-7; 13 bases are a match to TRBD2. Trimming removed 5 bases from V and 6 bases from J; junction bases left unmatched: 7. The germline CDR1 and CDR2 sequences are SGHTA and FQGNSA. The CDR3 covers 15 residues. CDR3: CASSLTRLAGGEQYF. For the CDR3, the DNA is TGTGCCAGCAGCCTCACCCGACTAGCGGGAGGCGAGCAGTACTTC. The complete variable domain, with remaining parts taken from reference TRBV7-2 and TRBJ2-7, reads GAGVSQSPSNKVTEKGKDVELRCDPISGHTALYWYRQSLGQGLEFLIYFQGNSAPDKSGLPSDRFSAERTGGSVSTLTIQRTQQEDSAVYLCASSLTRLAGGEQYFGPGTRLTVT.

This clonotype has a handful of counts. This sequence joins TRBV29-1 and TRBJ2-1, with D unclear. Germline-derived CDR1 and CDR2 are SQVTM and ANQGSEA. Trimming removed 3 bases at V and 8 bases at J, with 8 bases between. This CDR3 is 11 amino acids long. CDR3 sequence reads: CSVDRNDEQFF. The CDR3 bases are TGCAGCGTTGATAGAAACGATGAGCAGTTCTTC.

In this sample, this clonotype turned up a few times. V is TRBV28 and J is TRBJ1-5; 7 bases agree with TRBD1. J lost 2 bases, V lost 5 bases, and 3 bases had no gene match. CDR3 length equals 14 residues. Per the germline V gene, CDR1 is MDHEN and CDR2 is SYDVKM. The DNA of the CDR3 is TGTGCCAGCAGTACAGGGGTGGGCAATCAGCCCCAGCATTTT. It specifies CASSTGVGNQPQHF.

This chain links TRBV6-2 or TRBV6-3 with TRBJ2-2; D is undetermined. The germline V gene encodes CDR1 MNHEY and CDR2 SVGEGT. The V end lost 6 bases, the J end lost 2 bases, and 7 bases lay between the germline ends. The CDR3 runs to 13 residues. The CDR3 protein is CASRPINTGELFF. The CDR3 DNA is TGTGCCAGCAGACCAATTAACACCGGGGAGCTGTTTTTT.

The CDR3: CASSQLLTGELFF. CDR3 DNA sequence: TGCGCCAGCAGCCAACTACTCACCGGGGAGCTGTTTTTT. The chain has TRBV4-1 and TRBJ2-2; no clear D. The CDR3 is 13 amino acids. With 2 bases removed from V and 4 bases from J, the gap between germline ends came to 5 bases. Germline V gene data show CDR1 as MGHRA and CDR2 as YSYEKL.

This clonotype turned up a few times. The chain is built from TRBV20-1 and TRBJ1-2; 12 bases line up with TRBD1. The CDR3 consists of 14 residues. V lost 2 bases and J lost 6; bases outside the gene matches: 4. The V gene's germline CDR1 is DFQATT and CDR2 SNEGSKA (reference sequence). The CDR3 is CSARPGQGANGYTF. In nucleotides, the CDR3 is TGCAGTGCTAGACCGGGACAGGGGGCGAATGGCTACACCTTC.

This clonotype was seen at least ten times. For the CDR3, the DNA is TGTGCCAGCAGCTTAGAGCGGGCCTATACGCAGTATTTT. Translation gives CASSLERAYTQYF. V gene TRBV7-2 combines with J gene TRBJ2-3; a possible D gene is TRBD2 (6 bases). The CDR3 is made up of 13 amino acids. Germline CDR1 SGHTA, CDR2 FQGNSA. The V gene lost 1 base and the J gene lost 7 bases, with 9 bases spanning the gap.

V is TRBV28 and J is TRBJ1-4; 7 bases fit TRBD1. Germline assignment: CDR1 MDHEN and CDR2 SYDVKM. There are 15 residues in the CDR3. The V gene end was trimmed by 3 bases and the J gene end by 8 bases; junction bases not matched to a gene: 9. The CDR3 DNA is TGTGCCAGCAGTTTGCCTCACAGGGGAGTCGAAAAACTGTTTTTT. Translation gives CASSLPHRGVEKLFF.

This clonotype has only a few counts. The J gene is TRBJ2-7, the V gene TRBV7-9; D gene ambiguous. Germline CDR1 SEHNR, CDR2 FQNEAQ (reference sequence). The CDR3 runs to 11 residues. Deletions cut 2 bases from V and 6 bases from J, with 5 bases between. The CDR3 nucleotides are TGTGCCAGCAGCTTAAATCCCGAGCAGTACTTC. Protein product: CASSLNPEQYF. Combining the CDR3 with reference TRBV7-9 and TRBJ2-7 gives the whole variable domain DTGVSQNPRHKITKRGQNVTFRCDPISEHNRLYWYRQTLGQGPEFLTYFQNEAQLEKSRLLSDRFSAERPKGSFSTLEIQRTEQGDSAMYLCASSLNPEQYFGPGTRLTVT.

With regard to this clonotype: A much larger clone differs by one base, so this may be a read error. The genes are TRBV7-2 and TRBJ2-2; the D gene is possibly TRBD2 (5 bases). Germline values: CDR1 SGHTA, CDR2 FQGNSA. This CDR3 spans 13 amino acids. The CDR3 coding sequence is TGTGCCAGCAGCTCGGACTGGGCCGGGGAGCTGCTTTTT. It yields the protein CASSSDWAGELLF.

This clonotype was detected a few times. V is TRBV7-2 and J is TRBJ2-7; no reliable D call. The germline V gene encodes CDR1 SGHTA and CDR2 FQGNSA. The CDR3 sequence is 14 residues long. Deletions cut 3 bases from V and 2 bases from J, with 11 bases between. CDR3 sequence (DNA): TGTGCCAGCAGCTTGATGGGCGGAACCTACGAGCAGTACGTC. Residues: CASSLMGGTYEQYV.

This sequence joins TRBV6-2 or TRBV6-3 and TRBJ2-3, with TRBD2 matching over 7 bases. Germline V gene lookup returns CDR1 MNHEY and CDR2 SVGEGT. Trimming took 6 bases from V and 0 from J; bases not matched to a gene: 6. The CDR3 runs 15 residues. This CDR3 reads CASSPAGISTDTQYF. The CDR3 DNA follows: TGTGCCAGCAGCCCAGCGGGGATTAGCACAGATACGCAGTATTTT.

For the CDR3, the DNA is TGTGCCAGCAGCCGACGGGATCAGAACACTGAAGCTTTCTTT. This sequence encodes CASSRRDQNTEAFF. V is TRBV5-4 and J is TRBJ1-1; D unresolved. CDR1 is SGHNT, CDR2 YYREEE, per germline (reference sequence). The CDR3 length is 14 residues. V dropped 4 bases and J dropped 1 base, with 11 bases sitting between them. The entire variable domain, with the rest obtained from reference TRBV5-4 and TRBJ1-1, is as follows: ETGVTQSPTHLIKTRGQQVTLRCSSQSGHNTVSWYQQALGQGPQFIFQYYREEENGRGNFPPRFSGLQFPNYSSELNVNALELDDSALYLCASSRRDQNTEAFFGQGTRLTVV.

This chain joins TRBV28 and TRBJ2-3; D gene unclear. Trimming took off 4 bases at V and 2 bases at J, with 7 bases between the two ends. Germline values: CDR1 MDHEN, CDR2 SYDVKM. This CDR3 contains 13 residues. CDR3 sequence reads: CASSWDITDTQYF. The CDR3 nucleotides are TGTGCCAGCAGTTGGGATATCACAGATACGCAGTATTTT. Supplemented by reference TRBV28 and TRBJ2-3, the full variable domain reads DVKVTQSSRYLVKRTGEKVFLECVQDMDHENMFWYRQDPGLGLRLIYFSYDVKMKEKGDIPEGYSVSREKKERFSLILESASTNQTSMYLCASSWDITDTQYFGPGTRLTVL.

CDR3 region: CATSDPDSGNTIYF. CDR3 in DNA: TGTGCCACCAGTGACCCGGACTCTGGAAACACCATATATTTT. The rearrangement joins TRBV24-1 to TRBJ1-3; D not certain. The germline gives CDR1 KGHDR, CDR2 SFDVKD. The CDR3 sequence is 14 residues long. Deletions cut 4 bases from V and 0 bases from J, with 6 bases between.

The table lists this clonotype with a few counts. The chain employs TRBV11-3 and TRBJ2-5; 9 bases line up with TRBD1. The CDR3 is 16 residues long. Germline trimming cut 4 bases from V and 4 bases from J; bases unmatched to any gene: 10. The germline V gene has CDR1 SGHNT and CDR2 YENEEA. DNA of the CDR3: TGTGCCAGCAGCTCCAGGGGACAGGGAATGGGAGAGACCCAGTACTTC. It translates to CASSSRGQGMGETQYF.

V and J are TRBV2 and TRBJ1-1; maybe TRBD1 (6 bases). This CDR3 contains 14 residues. Trimming took off 5 bases at V and 5 bases at J, with 15 bases between the two ends. Germline V gene lookup returns CDR1 SNHLY and CDR2 FYNNEI. The CDR3 is CASSSRGRATEAFF. As DNA, the CDR3 is TGTGCCAGCAGTAGCAGGGGCAGGGCTACTGAAGCTTTCTTT.

This clonotype was counted many times. The chain couples TRBV7-2 to TRBJ2-2; D gene ambiguous. This CDR3 comprises 14 residues. Germline CDR1 SGHTA, CDR2 FQGNSA. The germline V and J ends were trimmed by 0 bases and 4 bases, with 6 bases remaining between them. The CDR3 nucleotides read TGTGCCAGCAGCTTAGCACAGAGCACCGGGGAGCTGTTTTTT. Protein sequence: CASSLAQSTGELFF.